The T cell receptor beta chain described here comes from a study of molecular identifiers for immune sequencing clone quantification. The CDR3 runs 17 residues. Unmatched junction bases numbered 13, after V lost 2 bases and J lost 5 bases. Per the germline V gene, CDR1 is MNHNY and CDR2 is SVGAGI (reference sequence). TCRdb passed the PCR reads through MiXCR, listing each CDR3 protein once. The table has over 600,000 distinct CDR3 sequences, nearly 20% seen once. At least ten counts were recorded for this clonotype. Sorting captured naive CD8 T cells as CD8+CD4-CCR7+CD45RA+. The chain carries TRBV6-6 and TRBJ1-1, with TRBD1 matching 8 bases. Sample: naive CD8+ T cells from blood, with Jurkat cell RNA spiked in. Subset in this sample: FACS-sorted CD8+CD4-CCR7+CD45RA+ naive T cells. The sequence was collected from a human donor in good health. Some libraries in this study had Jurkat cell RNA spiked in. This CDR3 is CASSYPTSTGEETEAFF. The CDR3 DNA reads TGTGCCAGCAGTTACCCTACTTCGACAGGGGAGGAGACTGAAGCTTTCTTT.